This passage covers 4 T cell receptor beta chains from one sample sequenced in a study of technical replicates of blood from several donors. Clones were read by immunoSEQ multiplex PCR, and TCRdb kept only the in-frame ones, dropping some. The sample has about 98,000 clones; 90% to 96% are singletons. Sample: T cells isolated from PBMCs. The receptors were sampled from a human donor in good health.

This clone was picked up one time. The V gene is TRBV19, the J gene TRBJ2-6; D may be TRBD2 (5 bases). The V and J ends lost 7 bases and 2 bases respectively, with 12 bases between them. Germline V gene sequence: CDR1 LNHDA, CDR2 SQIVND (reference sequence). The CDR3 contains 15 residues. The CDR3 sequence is CASTSGIAGANVLTF. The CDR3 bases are TGTGCCAGTACTTCCGGGATCGCTGGGGCCAACGTCCTGACTTTC.

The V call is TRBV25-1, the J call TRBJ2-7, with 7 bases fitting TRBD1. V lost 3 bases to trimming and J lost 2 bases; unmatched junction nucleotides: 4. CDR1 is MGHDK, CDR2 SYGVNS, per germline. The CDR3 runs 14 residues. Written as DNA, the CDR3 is TGTGCCAGCAGTGACCCAGGGGGTCCCTACGAGCAGTACTTC. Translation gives CASSDPGGPYEQYF.

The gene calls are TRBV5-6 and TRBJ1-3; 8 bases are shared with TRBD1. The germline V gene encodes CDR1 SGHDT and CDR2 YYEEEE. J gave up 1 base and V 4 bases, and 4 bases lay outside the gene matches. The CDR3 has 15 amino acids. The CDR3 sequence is CASSPGGSSGNTIYF. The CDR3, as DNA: TGTGCCAGCAGCCCAGGGGGCTCATCTGGAAACACCATATATTTT.

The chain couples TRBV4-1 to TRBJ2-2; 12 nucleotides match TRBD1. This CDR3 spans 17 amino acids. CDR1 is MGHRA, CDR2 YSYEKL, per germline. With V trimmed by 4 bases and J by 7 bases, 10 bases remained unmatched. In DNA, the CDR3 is TGCGCCAGCAGCCTATATCCGGGACAGGGGGCGATCGGGGAGCTGTTTTTT. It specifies CASSLYPGQGAIGELFF.